What follows describes a single TCR beta chain. Its target is not known. The data were taken from a study of T-cell reconstitution after alpha-beta-depleted transplantation in children. Findings of the study overall: Several hundred expanded graft clones reportedly were the source of alpha-beta T cells about two months after transplant. At the one-year point after transplant, T-cell counts and TCRbeta diversity were found to come mostly from T cells that had been newly produced. Recipient T cells and thymic progenitors that survived were the source of the high TCRbeta diversity seen at day 60 in some patients.

The CDR3 consists of 17 residues. Trimming took 5 bases from V and 5 from J, leaving 24 bases between them. CDR1 is MGHRA, CDR2 YSYEKL, per germline. Library preparation (for TCRbeta) was performed with unique molecular identifiers. TCRdb re-derived calls from the PCR reads in MiXCR, one entry per CDR3 protein. This sample has about a million distinct CDR3 sequences, with about 29% found just once. The input for sequencing was PBMCs, mostly from graft donor cells, taken 360 days after TCRalphabeta/CD19-depleted stem cell transplant. The chain is built from TRBV4-1 and TRBJ1-2, with D maybe TRBD1 (5 bases). The clonotype comes from a boy younger than two who had a stem cell transplant for SCID, so the T cells may come from the graft donor. CDR3 bases: TGCGCCAGCAGCGCTACCTACATCTGGCGGGGACGTTATGGCTACACCTTC. Protein product: CASSATYIWRGRYGYTF.